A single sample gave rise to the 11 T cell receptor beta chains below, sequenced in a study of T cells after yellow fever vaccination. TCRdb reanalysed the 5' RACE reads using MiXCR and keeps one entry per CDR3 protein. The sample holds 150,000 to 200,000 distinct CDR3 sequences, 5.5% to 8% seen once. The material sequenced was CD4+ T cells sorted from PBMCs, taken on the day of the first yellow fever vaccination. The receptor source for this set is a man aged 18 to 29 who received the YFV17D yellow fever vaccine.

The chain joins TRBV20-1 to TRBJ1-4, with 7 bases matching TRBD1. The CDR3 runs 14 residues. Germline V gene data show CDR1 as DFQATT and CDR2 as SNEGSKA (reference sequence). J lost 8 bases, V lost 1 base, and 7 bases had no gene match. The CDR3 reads CSARAHRGGEKLFF. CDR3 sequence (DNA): TGCAGTGCTAGAGCCCACAGGGGAGGCGAAAAACTGTTTTTT.

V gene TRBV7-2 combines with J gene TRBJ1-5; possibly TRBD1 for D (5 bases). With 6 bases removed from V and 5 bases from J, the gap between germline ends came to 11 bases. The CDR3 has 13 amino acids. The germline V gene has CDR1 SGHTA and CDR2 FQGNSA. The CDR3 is CASRDNSYQPQHF. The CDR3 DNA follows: TGTGCCAGCAGGGACAACTCATATCAGCCCCAGCATTTT.

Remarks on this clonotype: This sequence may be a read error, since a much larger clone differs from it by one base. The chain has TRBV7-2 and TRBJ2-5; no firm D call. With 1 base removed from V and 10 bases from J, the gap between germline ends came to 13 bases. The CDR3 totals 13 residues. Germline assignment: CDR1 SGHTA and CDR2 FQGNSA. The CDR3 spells CASSLVTHGDQYF. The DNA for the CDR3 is TGTGCCAGCAGCTTAGTAACCCATGGAGACCAGTACTTC.

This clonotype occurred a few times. The DNA of the CDR3 is TGTGCCAGCAGTTACTCCAGACTAGCGGGGGACCATCTTGGGGCCAACGTCCTGACTTTC. Amino acid sequence: CASSYSRLAGDHLGANVLTF. This rearrangement joins TRBV6-2 or TRBV6-3 to TRBJ2-6; TRBD2 agrees at 12 bases. Germline CDR1 MNHEY, CDR2 SVGEGT. CDR3 length equals 20 residues. The junction had 9 bases not matched to a gene; V was cut back by 0 bases and J by 3 bases.

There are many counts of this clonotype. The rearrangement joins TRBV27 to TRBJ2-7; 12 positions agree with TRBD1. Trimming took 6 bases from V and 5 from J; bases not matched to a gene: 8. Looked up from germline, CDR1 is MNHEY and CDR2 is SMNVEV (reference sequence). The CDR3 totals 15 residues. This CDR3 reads CASSRFGTGGDEQYV. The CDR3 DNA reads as TGTGCCAGCAGCAGATTCGGGACAGGGGGCGACGAGCAGTACGTC.

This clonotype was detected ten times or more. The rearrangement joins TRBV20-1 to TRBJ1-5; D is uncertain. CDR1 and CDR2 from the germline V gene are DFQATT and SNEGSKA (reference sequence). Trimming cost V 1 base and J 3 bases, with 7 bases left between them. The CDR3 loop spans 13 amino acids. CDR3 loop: CSARGNPNQPQHF. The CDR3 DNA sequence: TGCAGTGCTAGAGGCAACCCCAATCAGCCCCAGCATTTT.

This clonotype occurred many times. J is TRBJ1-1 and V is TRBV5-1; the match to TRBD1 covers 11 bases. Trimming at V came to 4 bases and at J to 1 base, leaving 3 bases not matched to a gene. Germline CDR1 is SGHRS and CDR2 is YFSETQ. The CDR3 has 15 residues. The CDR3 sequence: CASSEGQGENTEAFF. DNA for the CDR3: TGCGCCAGCAGCGAGGGACAGGGGGAGAACACTGAAGCTTTCTTT.

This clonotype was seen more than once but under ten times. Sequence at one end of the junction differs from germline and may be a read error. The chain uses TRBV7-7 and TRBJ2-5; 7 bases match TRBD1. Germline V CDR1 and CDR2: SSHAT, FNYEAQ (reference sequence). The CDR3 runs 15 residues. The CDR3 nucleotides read TGTGCTAGCAGCTTAAGACAGGGAATTGGAGAGACCCAGTACTTC. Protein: CASSLRQGIGETQYF.

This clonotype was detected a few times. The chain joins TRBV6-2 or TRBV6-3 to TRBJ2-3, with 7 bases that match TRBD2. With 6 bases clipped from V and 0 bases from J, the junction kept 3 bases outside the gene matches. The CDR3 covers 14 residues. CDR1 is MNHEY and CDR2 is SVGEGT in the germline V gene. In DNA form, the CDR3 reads TGTGCCAGCAGCCGGCGGGGGAGCACAGATACGCAGTATTTT. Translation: CASSRRGSTDTQYF.

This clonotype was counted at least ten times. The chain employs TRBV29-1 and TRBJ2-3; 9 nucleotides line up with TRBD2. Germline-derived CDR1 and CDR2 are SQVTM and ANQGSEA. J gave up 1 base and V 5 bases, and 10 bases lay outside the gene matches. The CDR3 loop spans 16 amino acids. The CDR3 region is CSVWGGGASGTDTQYF. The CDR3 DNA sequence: TGCAGCGTTTGGGGCGGGGGGGCCTCGGGCACAGATACGCAGTATTTT.

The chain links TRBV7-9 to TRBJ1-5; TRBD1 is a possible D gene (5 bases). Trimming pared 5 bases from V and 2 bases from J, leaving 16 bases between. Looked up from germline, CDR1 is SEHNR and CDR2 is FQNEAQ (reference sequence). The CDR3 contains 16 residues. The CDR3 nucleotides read TGTGCCAGCAGCCGCTCGGGGGTGTCTGGCAATCAGCCCCAGCATTTT. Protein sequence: CASSRSGVSGNQPQHF. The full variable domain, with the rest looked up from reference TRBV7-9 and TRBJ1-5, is DTGVSQNPRHKITKRGQNVTFRCDPISEHNRLYWYRQTLGQGPEFLTYFQNEAQLEKSRLLSDRFSAERPKGSFSTLEIQRTEQGDSAMYLCASSRSGVSGNQPQHFGDGTRLSIL.